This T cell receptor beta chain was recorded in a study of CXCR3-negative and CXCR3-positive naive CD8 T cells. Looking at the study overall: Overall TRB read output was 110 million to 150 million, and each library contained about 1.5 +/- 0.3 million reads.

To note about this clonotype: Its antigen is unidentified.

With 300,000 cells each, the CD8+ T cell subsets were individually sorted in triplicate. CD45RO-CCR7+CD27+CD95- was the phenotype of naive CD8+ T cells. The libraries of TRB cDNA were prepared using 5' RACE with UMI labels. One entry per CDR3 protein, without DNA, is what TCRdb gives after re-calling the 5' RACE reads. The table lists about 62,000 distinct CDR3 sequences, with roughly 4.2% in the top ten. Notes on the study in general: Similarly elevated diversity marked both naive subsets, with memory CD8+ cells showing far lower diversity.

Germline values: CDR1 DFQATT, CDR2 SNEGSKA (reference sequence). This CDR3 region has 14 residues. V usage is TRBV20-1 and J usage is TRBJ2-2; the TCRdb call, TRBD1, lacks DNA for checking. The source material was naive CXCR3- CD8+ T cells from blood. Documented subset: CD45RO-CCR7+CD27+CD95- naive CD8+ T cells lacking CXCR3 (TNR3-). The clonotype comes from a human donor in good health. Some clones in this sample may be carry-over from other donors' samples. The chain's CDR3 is CSARGGAETGELFF.